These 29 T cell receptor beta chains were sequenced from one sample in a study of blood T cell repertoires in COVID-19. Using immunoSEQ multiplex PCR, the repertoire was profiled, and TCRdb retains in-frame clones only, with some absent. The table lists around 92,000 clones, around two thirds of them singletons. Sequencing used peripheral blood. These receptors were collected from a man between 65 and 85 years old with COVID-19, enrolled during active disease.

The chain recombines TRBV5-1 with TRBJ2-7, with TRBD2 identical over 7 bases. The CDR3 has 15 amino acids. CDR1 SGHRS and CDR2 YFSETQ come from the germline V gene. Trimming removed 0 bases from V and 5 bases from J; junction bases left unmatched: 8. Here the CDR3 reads CASSLVIAGVDEQYF. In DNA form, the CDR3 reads TGCGCCAGCAGCTTGGTCATCGCGGGAGTCGACGAGCAGTACTTC.

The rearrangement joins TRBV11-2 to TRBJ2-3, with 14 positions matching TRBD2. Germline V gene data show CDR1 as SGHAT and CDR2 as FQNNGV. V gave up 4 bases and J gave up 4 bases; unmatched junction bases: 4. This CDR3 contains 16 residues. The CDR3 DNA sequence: TGTGCCAGCAGCTCTCGACTAGCGGGAGGGTCAGATACGCAGTATTTT. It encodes CASSSRLAGGSDTQYF.

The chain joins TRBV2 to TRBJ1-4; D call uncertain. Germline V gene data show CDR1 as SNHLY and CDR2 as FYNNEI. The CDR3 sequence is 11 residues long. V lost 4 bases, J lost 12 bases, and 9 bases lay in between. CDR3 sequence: CASSALEELFF. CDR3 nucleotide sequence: TGTGCCAGCAGTGCTCTCGAGGAACTGTTTTTT.

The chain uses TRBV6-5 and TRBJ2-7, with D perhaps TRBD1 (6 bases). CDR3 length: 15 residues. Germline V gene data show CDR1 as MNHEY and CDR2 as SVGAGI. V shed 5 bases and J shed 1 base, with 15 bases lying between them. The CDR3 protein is CASSRHGDRSYEQYF. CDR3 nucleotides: TGTGCCAGCAGTCGGCATGGTGACAGGTCCTACGAGCAGTACTTC.

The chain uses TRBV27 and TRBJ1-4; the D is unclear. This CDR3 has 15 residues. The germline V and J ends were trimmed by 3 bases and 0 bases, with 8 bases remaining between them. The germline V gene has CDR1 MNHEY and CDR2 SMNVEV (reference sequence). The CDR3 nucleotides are TGTGCCAGCAGTTTCGGACTTGCAACTAATGAAAAACTGTTTTTT. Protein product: CASSFGLATNEKLFF.

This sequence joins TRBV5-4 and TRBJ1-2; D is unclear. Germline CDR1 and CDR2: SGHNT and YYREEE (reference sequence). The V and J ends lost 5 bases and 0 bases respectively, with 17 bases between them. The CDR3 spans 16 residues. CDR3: CASRWRAGKTNYGYTF. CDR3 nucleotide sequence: TGTGCCAGCAGATGGCGGGCAGGAAAAACTAACTATGGCTACACCTTC.

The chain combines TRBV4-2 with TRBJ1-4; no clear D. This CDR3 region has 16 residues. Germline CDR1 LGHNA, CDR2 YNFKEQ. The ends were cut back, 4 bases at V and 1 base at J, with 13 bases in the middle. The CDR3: CASSPTSGGTNEKLFF. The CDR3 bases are TGTGCCAGCAGCCCTACATCCGGAGGAACTAATGAAAAACTGTTTTTT.

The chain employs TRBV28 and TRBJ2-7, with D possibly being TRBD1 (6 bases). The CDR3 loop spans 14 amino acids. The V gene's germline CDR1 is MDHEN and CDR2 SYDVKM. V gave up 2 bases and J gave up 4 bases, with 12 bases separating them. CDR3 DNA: TGTGCCAGCAGTTTAGCAGGGGCCCTATACGAGCAGTACTTC. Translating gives CASSLAGALYEQYF.

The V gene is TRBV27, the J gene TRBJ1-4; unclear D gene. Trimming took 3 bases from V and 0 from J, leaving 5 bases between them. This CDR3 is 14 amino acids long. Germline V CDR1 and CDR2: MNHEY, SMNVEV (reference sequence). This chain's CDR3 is CASSFAATNEKLFF. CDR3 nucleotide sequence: TGTGCCAGCAGTTTCGCAGCAACTAATGAAAAACTGTTTTTT. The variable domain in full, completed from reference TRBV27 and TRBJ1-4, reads EAQVTQNPRYLITVTGKKLTVTCSQNMNHEYMSWYRQDPGLGLRQIYYSMNVEVTDKGDVPEGYKVSRKEKRNFPLILESPSPNQTSLYFCASSFAATNEKLFFGSGTQLSVL.

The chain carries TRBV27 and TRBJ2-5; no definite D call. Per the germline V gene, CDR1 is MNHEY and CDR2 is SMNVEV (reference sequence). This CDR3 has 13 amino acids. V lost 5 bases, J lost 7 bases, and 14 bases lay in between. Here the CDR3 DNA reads TGTGCCAGCAGTCCAACCCGGGTCGCGACCCAGTACTTC. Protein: CASSPTRVATQYF.

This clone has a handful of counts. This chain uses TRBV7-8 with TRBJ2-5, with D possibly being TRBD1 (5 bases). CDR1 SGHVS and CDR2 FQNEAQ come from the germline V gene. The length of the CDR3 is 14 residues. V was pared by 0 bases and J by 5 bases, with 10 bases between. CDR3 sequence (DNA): TGTGCCAGCAGCTTAGCCCAGGGCTGGGAGACCCAGTACTTC. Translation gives CASSLAQGWETQYF.

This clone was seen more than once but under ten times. The DNA of the CDR3 is TGCGCCAGCAGCTCACTAGCGGGAAGGGAGCAGTACTTC. It codes for CASSSLAGREQYF. V usage is TRBV5-1 and J usage is TRBJ2-7; 10 nucleotides agree with TRBD2. The CDR3 is 13 residues long. CDR1 is SGHRS, CDR2 YFSETQ, per germline. The J segment lost 7 bases and the V segment lost 3 bases, leaving 4 bases of the junction unmatched.

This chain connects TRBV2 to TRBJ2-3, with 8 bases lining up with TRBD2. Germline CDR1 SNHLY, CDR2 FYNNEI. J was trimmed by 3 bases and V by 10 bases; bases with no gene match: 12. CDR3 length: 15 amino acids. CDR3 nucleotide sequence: TGTGCCACCCCAAGAAGTACTAGCGGAACAGATACGCAGTATTTT. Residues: CATPRSTSGTDTQYF. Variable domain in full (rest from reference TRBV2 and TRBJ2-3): EPEVTQTPSHQVTQMGQEVILRCVPISNHLYFYWYRQILGQKVEFLVSFYNNEISEKSEIFDDQFSVERPDGSNFTLKIRSTKLEDSAMYFCATPRSTSGTDTQYFGPGTRLTVL.

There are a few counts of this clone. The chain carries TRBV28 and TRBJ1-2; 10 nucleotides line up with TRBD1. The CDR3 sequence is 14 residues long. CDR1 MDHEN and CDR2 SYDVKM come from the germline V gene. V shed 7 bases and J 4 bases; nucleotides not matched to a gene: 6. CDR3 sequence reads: CASTRTGGIYGYTF. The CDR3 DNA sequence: TGTGCCAGCACCCGGACAGGGGGGATCTATGGCTACACCTTC.

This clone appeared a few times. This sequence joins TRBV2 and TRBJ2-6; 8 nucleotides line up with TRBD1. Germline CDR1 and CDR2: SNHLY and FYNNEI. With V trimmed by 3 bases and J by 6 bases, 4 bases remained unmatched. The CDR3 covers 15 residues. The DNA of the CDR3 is TGTGCCAGCAGTGATTCGCAGGGGGCGGCCAACGTCCTGACTTTC. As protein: CASSDSQGAANVLTF.

CDR3 sequence reads: CASSPLAGVIQETQYF. CDR3 bases: TGTGCCAGCAGCCCACTAGCGGGAGTCATCCAAGAGACCCAGTACTTC. This sequence joins TRBV9 and TRBJ2-5; 11 bases fit TRBD2. This CDR3 has 16 residues. J gave up 1 base and V 4 bases, and 6 bases lay outside the gene matches. Germline CDR1 SGDLS, CDR2 YYNGEE. The full variable domain, its missing parts supplied by reference TRBV9 and TRBJ2-5, is DSGVTQTPKHLITATGQRVTLRCSPRSGDLSVYWYQQSLDQGLQFLIQYYNGEERAKGNILERFSAQQFPDLHSELNLSSLELGDSALYFCASSPLAGVIQETQYFGPGTRLLVL.

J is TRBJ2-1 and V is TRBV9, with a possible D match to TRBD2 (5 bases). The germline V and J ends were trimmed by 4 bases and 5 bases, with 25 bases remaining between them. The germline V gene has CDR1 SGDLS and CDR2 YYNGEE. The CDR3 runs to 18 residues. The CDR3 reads CASSPSGVTGSWDNEQFF. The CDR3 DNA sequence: TGTGCCAGCAGCCCCTCTGGGGTCACGGGGAGTTGGGACAATGAGCAGTTCTTC.

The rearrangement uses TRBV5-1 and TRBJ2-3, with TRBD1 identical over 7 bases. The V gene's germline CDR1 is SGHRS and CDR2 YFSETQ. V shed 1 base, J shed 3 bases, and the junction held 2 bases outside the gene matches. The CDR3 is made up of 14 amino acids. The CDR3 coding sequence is TGCGCCAGCAGCTTGACACAGGGGACAGATACGCAGTATTTT. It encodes CASSLTQGTDTQYF. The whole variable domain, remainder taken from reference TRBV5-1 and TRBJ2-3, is KAGVTQTPRYLIKTRGQQVTLSCSPISGHRSVSWYQQTPGQGLQFLFEYFSETQRNKGNFPGRFSGRQFSNSRSEMNVSTLELGDSALYLCASSLTQGTDTQYFGPGTRLTVL.

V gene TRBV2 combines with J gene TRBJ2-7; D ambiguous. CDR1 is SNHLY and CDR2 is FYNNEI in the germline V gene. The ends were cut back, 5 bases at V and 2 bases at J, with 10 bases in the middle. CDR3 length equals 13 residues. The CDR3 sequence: CASSSVSAYEQYF. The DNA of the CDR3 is TGTGCCAGCAGTTCGGTGTCCGCCTACGAGCAGTACTTC.

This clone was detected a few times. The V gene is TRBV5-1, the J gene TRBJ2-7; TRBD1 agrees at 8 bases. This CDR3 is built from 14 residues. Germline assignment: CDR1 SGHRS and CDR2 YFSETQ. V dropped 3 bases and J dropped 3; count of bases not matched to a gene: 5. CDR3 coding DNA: TGCGCCAGCAGCTCAGGACAGGGCCTCTACGAGCAGTACTTC. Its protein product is CASSSGQGLYEQYF.

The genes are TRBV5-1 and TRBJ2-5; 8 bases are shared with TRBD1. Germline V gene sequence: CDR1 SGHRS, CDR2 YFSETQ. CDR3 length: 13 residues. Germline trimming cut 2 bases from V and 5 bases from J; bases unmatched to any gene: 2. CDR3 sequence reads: CASSFRDRETQYF. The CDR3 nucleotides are TGCGCCAGCAGCTTCCGGGACAGGGAGACCCAGTACTTC.

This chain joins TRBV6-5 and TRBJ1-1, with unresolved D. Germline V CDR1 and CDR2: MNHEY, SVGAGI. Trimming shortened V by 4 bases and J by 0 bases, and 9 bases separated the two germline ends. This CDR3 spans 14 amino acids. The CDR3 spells CASSSPVLNTEAFF. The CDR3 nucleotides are TGTGCCAGCAGTTCCCCGGTGTTGAACACTGAAGCTTTCTTT.

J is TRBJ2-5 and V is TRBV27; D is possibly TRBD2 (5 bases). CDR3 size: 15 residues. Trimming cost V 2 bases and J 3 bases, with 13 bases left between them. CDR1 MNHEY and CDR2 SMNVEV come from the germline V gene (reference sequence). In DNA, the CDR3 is TGTGCCAGCAGTTTAAACGCGAGGGCAGAAGAGACCCAGTACTTC. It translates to CASSLNARAEETQYF.

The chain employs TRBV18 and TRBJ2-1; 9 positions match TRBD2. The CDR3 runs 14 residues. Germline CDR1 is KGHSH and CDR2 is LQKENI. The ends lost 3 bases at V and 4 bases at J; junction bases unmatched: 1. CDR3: CASSPREGYNEQFF. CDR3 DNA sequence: TGTGCCAGCTCACCGCGGGAGGGATACAATGAGCAGTTCTTC.

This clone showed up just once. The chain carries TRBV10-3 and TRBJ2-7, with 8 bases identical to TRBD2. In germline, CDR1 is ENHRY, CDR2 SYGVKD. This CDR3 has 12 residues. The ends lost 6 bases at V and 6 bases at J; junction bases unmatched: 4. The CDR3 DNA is TGTGCCATCAGGTCGACTAGCGCCGAGCAGTACTTC. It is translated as CAIRSTSAEQYF.

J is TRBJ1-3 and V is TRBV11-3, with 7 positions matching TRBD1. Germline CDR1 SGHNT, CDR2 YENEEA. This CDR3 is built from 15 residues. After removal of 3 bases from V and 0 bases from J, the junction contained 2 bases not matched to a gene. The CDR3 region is CASSLTGNSGNTIYF. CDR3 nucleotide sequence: TGTGCCAGCAGCTTGACAGGGAACTCTGGAAACACCATATATTTT.

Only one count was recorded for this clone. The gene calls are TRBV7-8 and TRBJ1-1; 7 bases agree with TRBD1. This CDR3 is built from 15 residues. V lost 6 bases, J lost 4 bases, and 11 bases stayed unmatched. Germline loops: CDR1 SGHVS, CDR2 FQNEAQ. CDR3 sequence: CASRVQGSAPTEAFF. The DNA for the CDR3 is TGTGCCAGCAGGGTACAGGGGTCCGCTCCCACTGAAGCTTTCTTT. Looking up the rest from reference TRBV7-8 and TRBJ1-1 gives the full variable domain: GAGVSQSPRYKVAKRGQDVALRCDPISGHVSLFWYQQALGQGPEFLTYFQNEAQLDKSGLPSDRFFAERPEGSVSTLKIQRTQQEDSAVYLCASRVQGSAPTEAFFGQGTRLTVV.

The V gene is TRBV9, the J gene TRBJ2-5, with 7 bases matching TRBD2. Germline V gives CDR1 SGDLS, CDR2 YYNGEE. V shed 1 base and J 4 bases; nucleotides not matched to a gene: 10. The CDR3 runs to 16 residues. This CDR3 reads CASSVLASGLGETQYF. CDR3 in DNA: TGTGCCAGCAGCGTATTGGCTAGCGGACTGGGAGAGACCCAGTACTTC.

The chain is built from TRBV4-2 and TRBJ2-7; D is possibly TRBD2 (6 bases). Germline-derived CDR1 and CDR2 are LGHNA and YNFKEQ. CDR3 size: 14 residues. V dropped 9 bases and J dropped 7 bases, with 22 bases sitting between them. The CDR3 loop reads CARAAGDWGSEQYF. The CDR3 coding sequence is TGTGCCAGGGCCGCCGGGGACTGGGGGTCGGAGCAGTACTTC.